The 30 T cell receptor beta chains given below trace back to one sample, sequenced in a study of blood T cells in healthy people across ages. The use of a sample-barcoded 5' primer and a J-beta primer mix characterized a second PCR of roughly 6 to 12 cycles. TCRdb re-called the 5' RACE reads with MiXCR, one entry per CDR3 protein. The sample carries more than 600,000 distinct CDR3 sequences, roughly 25% recorded once. These data are also associated with another study on T cells of mothers and their children.

The source material was blood. These receptors all come from a boy under 18 in good health.

This rearrangement joins TRBV9 to TRBJ1-3; D call uncertain. Between the trimmed V and J ends, which lost 6 bases and 4 bases, there was a span of 8 bases. Germline lookup yields CDR1 SGDLS and CDR2 YYNGEE. There are 12 residues in the CDR3. DNA for the CDR3: TGTGCCAGCACCCGGGGAGGAAACACCATATATTTT. Translated: CASTRGGNTIYF.

The V and J genes are TRBV29-1 and TRBJ2-5; D is unresolved. V lost 1 base to trimming and J lost 7 bases, with 10 bases between them. The V gene's germline CDR1 is SQVTM and CDR2 ANQGSEA. The CDR3 totals 12 residues. The DNA of the CDR3 is TGCAGCGTTGAAGTGGAAGTCGGGACCCAGTACTTC. Its translation is CSVEVEVGTQYF.

This clonotype was counted only a few times. V and J are TRBV7-8 and TRBJ2-5; the match to TRBD2 covers 9 bases. The J call may be mistaken, given a closer DNA end match to TRBJ2-7. Germline values: CDR1 SGHVS, CDR2 FQNEAQ. The CDR3 length is 15 residues. CDR3 sequence: CASSQSGGTTYEQYF. CDR3 in DNA: TGTGCCAGCAGCCAAAGCGGGGGGACAACCTACGAGCAGTACTTC.

As to this clonotype: One junction end does not reproduce the germline sequence, and a read error may be involved. The V call is TRBV3-1, the J call TRBJ1-3; D remains unclear. Germline CDR1 reads LGHDT; CDR2 reads YNNKEL (reference sequence). This CDR3 comprises 14 residues. DNA of the CDR3: TGTGCCAGCAGCCCACCGGCGGCTGGGAACACCATATATTTT. Amino acids: CASSPPAAGNTIYF. The full variable domain, completed using reference TRBV3-1 and TRBJ1-3, is DTAVSQTPKYLVTQMGNDKSIKCEQNLGHDTMYWYKQDSKKFLKIMFSYNNKELIINETVPNRFSPKSPDKAHLNLHINSLELGDSAVYFCASSPPAAGNTIYFGEGSWLTVV.

V usage is TRBV12-3 or TRBV12-4 and J usage is TRBJ1-2; tentative D call: TRBD1 (5 bases). The CDR3 has 14 residues. V lost 2 bases to trimming and J lost 3 bases, with 10 bases between them. CDR3 bases: TGTGCCAGCAGTTTATGGGGGGGGGACTATGGCTACACCTTC. It is translated as CASSLWGGDYGYTF.

On this clonotype: Relative to the germline gene, one junction end is altered; a read error may explain this. The CDR3 is CASSQLPEDRASKTIQYF. The CDR3 coding sequence is TGCGCCAGCAGCCAACTACCCGAGGACAGGGCTTCCAAAACCATTCAGTACTTC. The chain couples TRBV4-3 to TRBJ2-4; the match to TRBD1 covers 8 bases. Germline-derived CDR1 and CDR2 are LGHNA and YSLEER. The CDR3 has 18 residues.

This chain uses TRBV6-5 with TRBJ2-5; D not certain. Germline loops: CDR1 MNHEY, CDR2 SVGAGI. V lost 2 bases and J 3 bases, leaving 7 bases between the germline ends. The CDR3 consists of 13 residues. CDR3 residues: CASSYEVEETQYF. CDR3 nucleotide sequence: TGTGCCAGCAGTTACGAAGTCGAAGAGACCCAGTACTTC.

This clonotype was observed many times. The chain has TRBV5-5 and TRBJ2-7; D is unclear. There are 14 residues in the CDR3. Trimming removed 1 base from V and 0 bases from J, with 8 bases in between. CDR1 is SGHKS and CDR2 is YYEKEE in the germline V gene (reference sequence). The CDR3 loop reads CASSLLRSSYEQYF. The CDR3 coding sequence is TGTGCCAGCAGCTTGCTACGGAGCTCCTACGAGCAGTACTTC.

This clonotype was counted a single time. The chain employs TRBV4-2 and TRBJ2-7; 8 positions match TRBD1. Germline V gene sequence: CDR1 LGHNA, CDR2 YNFKEQ. The CDR3 totals 16 residues. Trimming at V came to 0 bases and at J to 1 base, leaving 5 bases not matched to a gene. Written as DNA, the CDR3 is TGTGCCAGCAGCCAAGATTCCAGGGGGCCATCCTACGAGCAGTACTTC. Protein: CASSQDSRGPSYEQYF.

The chain employs TRBV5-8 and TRBJ2-1, with TRBD2 matching over 7 bases. The junction had 7 bases not matched to a gene; V was cut back by 6 bases and J by 4 bases. The CDR3 has 14 amino acids. Germline V gives CDR1 SGHTS, CDR2 YDEGEE. The CDR3 loop is CASTGPRGYNEQFF. The DNA of the CDR3 is TGTGCCAGCACCGGCCCGCGGGGGTACAATGAGCAGTTCTTC. The variable domain in full, completed from reference TRBV5-8 and TRBJ2-1, reads EAGVTQSPTHLIKTRGQQATLRCSPISGHTSVYWYQQALGLGLQFLLWYDEGEERNRGNFPPRFSGRQFPNYSSELNVNALELEDSALYLCASTGPRGYNEQFFGPGTRLTVL.

This clonotype was detected many times. The chain joins TRBV6-6 to TRBJ2-7; D is uncertain. The germline gives CDR1 MNHNY, CDR2 SVGAGI (reference sequence). There are 14 residues in the CDR3. V was clipped by 0 bases and J by 0 bases, with 6 bases between them. The CDR3 loop is CASSYSRSSYEQYF. The DNA of the CDR3 is TGTGCCAGCAGTTACTCGAGAAGCTCCTACGAGCAGTACTTC.

This clonotype was detected only a few times. The rearrangement links TRBV2 to TRBJ2-7; weak D call: TRBD1 (6 bases). The germline V gene has CDR1 SNHLY and CDR2 FYNNEI. The CDR3 loop spans 12 amino acids. V was clipped by 11 bases and J by 1 base, with 12 bases between them. The DNA of the CDR3 is TGTGCCGTCCGGGACAAGTCCTACGAGCAGTACTTC. It encodes CAVRDKSYEQYF.

The V gene is TRBV4-2, the J gene TRBJ1-4, with 10 bases identical to TRBD1. Germline V gives CDR1 LGHNA, CDR2 YNFKEQ. Trimming took 1 base from V and 7 from J; bases not matched to a gene: 6. This CDR3 region has 16 residues. The CDR3 DNA reads as TGTGCCAGCAGCCAAGGTGACAGGGGGCGCGGTGAAAAACTGTTTTTT. It encodes CASSQGDRGRGEKLFF.

The chain combines TRBV12-3 or TRBV12-4 with TRBJ2-1; D is possibly TRBD1 (6 bases). With the DNA end fitting TRBJ2-5 better, the J assignment may be wrong. The CDR3 length is 15 residues. The chain's CDR3 is CASSSARGGRETQYF. CDR3 DNA: TGTGCCAGCAGTTCAGCCCGAGGGGGTCGGGAGACCCAGTACTTC.

This clonotype was seen only a few times. The chain employs TRBV25-1 and TRBJ1-1; 8 bases are shared with TRBD1. The CDR3 is 14 residues long. Per the germline V gene, CDR1 is MGHDK and CDR2 is SYGVNS. V gave up 5 bases and J gave up 5 bases; unmatched junction bases: 7. CDR3: CASSTYRGGTEAFF. As DNA, the CDR3 is TGTGCCAGCAGTACATACAGGGGGGGAACTGAAGCTTTCTTT.

This sequence joins TRBV5-1 and TRBJ2-7; D not certain. This CDR3 region has 14 residues. V was pared by 3 bases and J by 0 bases, with 10 bases between. CDR1 and CDR2 (germline): SGHRS, YFSETQ. The CDR3 DNA reads as TGCGCCAGCAGCTCGACCGCCAGCTCCTACGAGCAGTACTTC. Its protein product is CASSSTASSYEQYF.

This sequence joins TRBV20-1 and TRBJ1-1; possible D gene TRBD1, 6 bases. The CDR3 sequence is 18 residues long. With 0 bases removed from V and 1 base from J, the gap between germline ends came to 21 bases. The germline V gene encodes CDR1 DFQATT and CDR2 SNEGSKA (reference sequence). DNA for the CDR3: TGCAGTGCTAGAGACTGGGGGCTGGGAGTTGCTGGGAACACTGAAGCTTTCTTT. This translates into CSARDWGLGVAGNTEAFF.

In DNA form, the CDR3 reads TGCGCCAGCAGCCAAGATCCCACTAGCAGTTACGAGCAGTACTTC. It yields the protein CASSQDPTSSYEQYF. J is TRBJ2-7 and V is TRBV4-3, with a weak D call TRBD2 (6 bases). Germline V lookup: CDR1 LGHNA, CDR2 YSLEER. This CDR3 region has 15 residues. V shed 0 bases and J shed 4 bases, with 13 bases lying between them.

The rearrangement joins TRBV9 to TRBJ2-3; 7 bases fit TRBD2. There are 14 residues in the CDR3. Germline CDR1 SGDLS, CDR2 YYNGEE. The V gene end was trimmed by 0 bases and the J gene end by 6 bases; junction bases not matched to a gene: 4. The CDR3 protein is CASSVDLAVDTQYF. For the CDR3, the DNA is TGTGCCAGCAGCGTAGACCTAGCGGTTGATACGCAGTATTTT. Complete variable domain (other parts from reference TRBV9 and TRBJ2-3): DSGVTQTPKHLITATGQRVTLRCSPRSGDLSVYWYQQSLDQGLQFLIQYYNGEERAKGNILERFSAQQFPDLHSELNLSSLELGDSALYFCASSVDLAVDTQYFGPGTRLTVL.

The chain links TRBV5-1 to TRBJ2-7, with D maybe TRBD2 (5 bases). The V and J ends lost 1 base and 0 bases respectively, with 14 bases between them. There are 16 residues in the CDR3. The germline V gene encodes CDR1 SGHRS and CDR2 YFSETQ. The CDR3 sequence is CASSLRSEAGSYEQYF. The CDR3 region has the DNA TGCGCCAGCAGCTTGCGCTCGGAGGCGGGCTCCTACGAGCAGTACTTC.

This clonotype has only a few counts. The chain employs TRBV29-1 and TRBJ2-7; D could derive from TRBD1 or TRBD2 (5 bases each). Trimming left V 4 bases short and J 2 bases short, with 15 bases between. Germline CDR1 and CDR2: SQVTM and ANQGSEA. This CDR3 region has 14 residues. The CDR3 DNA follows: TGCAGCGTTGTGGCCCACAGGAGGCCCTACGAGCAGTACTTC. It encodes CSVVAHRRPYEQYF.

This chain links TRBV20-1 with TRBJ1-4; D remains ambiguous. Germline lookup yields CDR1 DFQATT and CDR2 SNEGSKA (reference sequence). The CDR3 is made up of 12 amino acids. CDR3 sequence reads: CAQDGANEKLFF. The CDR3 coding sequence is TGCGCCCAGGACGGAGCTAATGAAAAACTGTTTTTT.

The chain has TRBV6-6 and TRBJ1-1; TRBD1 matches 8 bases. There are 14 residues in the CDR3. V shed 6 bases, J shed 8 bases, and the junction held 11 bases outside the gene matches. Germline V gene sequence: CDR1 MNHNY, CDR2 SVGAGI (reference sequence). The CDR3 DNA reads as TGTGCCAGCAGCTACCAGGACAGGGCGCTCGAAGCTTTCTTT. Translation gives CASSYQDRALEAFF.

This clonotype has a count of ten or more. V gene TRBV18 combines with J gene TRBJ1-2; 8 positions agree with TRBD1. The CDR3 is 13 amino acids. The germline CDR1 and CDR2 sequences are KGHSH and LQKENI. The junction had 5 bases not matched to a gene; V was cut back by 3 bases and J by 8 bases. The CDR3 DNA follows: TGTGCCAGCTCACCGACCGGGACAGGAGGCTACACCTTC. Amino acids: CASSPTGTGGYTF.

V usage is TRBV28 and J usage is TRBJ2-5, with TRBD2 matching over 7 bases. The trim removed 4 bases at V and 5 bases at J, leaving 16 bases unmatched. Germline V CDR1 and CDR2: MDHEN, SYDVKM. The CDR3 consists of 17 residues. CDR3 coding DNA: TGTGCCAGCAGTTCCCTCAATCTAGCGGAAGTTCACGAGACCCAGTACTTC. Translated: CASSSLNLAEVHETQYF.

The chain employs TRBV7-9 and TRBJ1-1; D remains unclear. Trimming shortened V by 1 base and J by 5 bases, and 8 bases separated the two germline ends. Germline values: CDR1 SEHNR, CDR2 FQNEAQ (reference sequence). The CDR3 has 13 residues. CDR3: CASSLGDSTEAFF. CDR3 coding DNA: TGTGCCAGCAGCTTAGGGGATAGTACTGAAGCTTTCTTT.

In this sample, this clonotype turned up a few times. This rearrangement joins TRBV20-1 to TRBJ2-2, with a possible D match to TRBD1 (5 bases). In germline, CDR1 is DFQATT, CDR2 SNEGSKA (reference sequence). V lost 6 bases to trimming and J lost 1 base, with 12 bases between them. The CDR3 length is 14 residues. CDR3 residues: CSAPRQGNTGELFF. The DNA of the CDR3 is TGCAGTGCCCCGAGGCAGGGGAACACCGGGGAGCTGTTTTTT.

The chain employs TRBV2 and TRBJ2-2, with TRBD1 matching 8 bases. CDR3 size: 14 residues. The ends lost 7 bases at V and 1 base at J; junction bases unmatched: 2. The V gene's germline CDR1 is SNHLY and CDR2 FYNNEI. The CDR3 DNA follows: TGTGCCAGCAAAGGGACAGGGAACACCGGGGAGCTGTTTTTT. Translation gives CASKGTGNTGELFF.

The chain combines TRBV20-1 with TRBJ1-3; D possibly corresponds to TRBD1 (5 bases). This CDR3 spans 14 amino acids. Germline V gene lookup returns CDR1 DFQATT and CDR2 SNEGSKA (reference sequence). Trimming shortened V by 7 bases and J by 4 bases, and 17 bases separated the two germline ends. The CDR3 reads CSVQGGVQGNTIYF. The CDR3 nucleotides are TGCAGTGTGCAGGGAGGAGTACAAGGAAACACCATATATTTT.

The rearrangement uses TRBV20-1 and TRBJ2-5, with 7 nucleotides matching TRBD2. V shed 1 base, J shed 2 bases, and the junction held 7 bases outside the gene matches. The CDR3 has 15 residues. CDR1 and CDR2 (germline): DFQATT, SNEGSKA (reference sequence). CDR3 nucleotide sequence: TGCAGTGCTAGAGGGGACCTAGCGGATCAAGAGACCCAGTACTTC. It is translated as CSARGDLADQETQYF.